This T cell receptor (beta chain) was sequenced in a study of cytomegalovirus exposure and HLA in healthy donors. About the research overall: Early release data held some 79 million unique TCRs from HLA-typed donors. Study-level findings and limits: In a later analysis, TCR association rates varied by HLA locus: DRB1 most, HLA-C fewest. The study reported that TCR beta sequences accurately predicted HLA-A and HLA-B alleles in most subjects. A list of roughly 160 TCR beta chains associated with cytomegalovirus was given.

For this clone: Antigen unknown.

The trim removed 6 bases at V and 3 bases at J, leaving 9 bases unmatched. Germline values: CDR1 MDHEN, CDR2 SYDVKM. CDR3 length: 16 amino acids. Primers: 60 Vbeta forward and 13 Jbeta reverse. Produced via immunoSEQ multiplex PCR; TCRdb's table is partial and in-frame only. The sample lists 100,000 to 150,000 clones; approximately 81% were seen once. V gene TRBV28 combines with J gene TRBJ2-3; 10 bases line up with TRBD1. This receptor was identified in a male donor in good health and CMV-seronegative. The source material was PBMCs. CDR3 residues: CASSLSGTGVTDTQYF. The DNA of the CDR3 is TGTGCCAGCAGCCTAAGTGGGACAGGGGTAACAGATACGCAGTATTTT.